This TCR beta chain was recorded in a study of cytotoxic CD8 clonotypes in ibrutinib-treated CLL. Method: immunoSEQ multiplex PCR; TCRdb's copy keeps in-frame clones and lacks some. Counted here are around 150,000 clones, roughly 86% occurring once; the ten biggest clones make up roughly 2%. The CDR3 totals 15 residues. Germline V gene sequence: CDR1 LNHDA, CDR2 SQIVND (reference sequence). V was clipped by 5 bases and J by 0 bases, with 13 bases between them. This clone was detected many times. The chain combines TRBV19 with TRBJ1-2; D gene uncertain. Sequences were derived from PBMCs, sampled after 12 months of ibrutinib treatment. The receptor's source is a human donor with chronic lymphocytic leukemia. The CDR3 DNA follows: TGTGCCAGTAGTGATCGAGCGGAATCTAACTATGGCTACACCTTC. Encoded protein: CASSDRAESNYGYTF.